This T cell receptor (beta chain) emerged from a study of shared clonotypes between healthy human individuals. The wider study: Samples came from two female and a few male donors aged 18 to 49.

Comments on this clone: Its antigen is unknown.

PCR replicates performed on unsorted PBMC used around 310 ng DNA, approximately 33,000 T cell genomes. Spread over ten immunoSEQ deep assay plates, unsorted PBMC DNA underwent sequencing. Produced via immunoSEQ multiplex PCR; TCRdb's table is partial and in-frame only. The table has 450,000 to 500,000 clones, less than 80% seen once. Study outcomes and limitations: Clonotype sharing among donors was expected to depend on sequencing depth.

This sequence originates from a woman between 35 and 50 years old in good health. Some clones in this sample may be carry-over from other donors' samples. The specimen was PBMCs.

Written as DNA, the CDR3 is TGCGCCAGCAGCTTGGGTGGGACCGGGACGGACTATGGCTACACCTTC. Its translation: CASSLGGTGTDYGYTF. The chain employs TRBV5-1 and TRBJ1-2, with a weak D call TRBD1 (5 bases). This CDR3 region has 16 residues. The V end was cut by 0 bases, the J end by 3 bases, with 15 bases between. Looked up from germline, CDR1 is SGHRS and CDR2 is YFSETQ.